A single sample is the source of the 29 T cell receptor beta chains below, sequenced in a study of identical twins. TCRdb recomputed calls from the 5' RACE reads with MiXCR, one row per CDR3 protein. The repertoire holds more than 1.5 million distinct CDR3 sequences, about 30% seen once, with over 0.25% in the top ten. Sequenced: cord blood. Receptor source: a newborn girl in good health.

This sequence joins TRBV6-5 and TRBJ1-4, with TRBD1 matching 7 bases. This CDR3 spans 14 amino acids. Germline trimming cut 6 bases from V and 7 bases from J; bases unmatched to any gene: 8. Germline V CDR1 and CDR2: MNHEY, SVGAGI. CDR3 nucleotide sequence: TGTGCCAGCAGGAGACAGGGAACGAGTGAAAAACTGTTTTTT. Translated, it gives CASRRQGTSEKLFF.

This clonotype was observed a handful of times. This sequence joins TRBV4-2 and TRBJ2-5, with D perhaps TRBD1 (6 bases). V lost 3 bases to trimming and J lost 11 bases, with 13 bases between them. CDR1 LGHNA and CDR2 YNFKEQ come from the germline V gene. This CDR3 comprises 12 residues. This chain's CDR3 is CASSQDRGKQYF. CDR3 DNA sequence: TGTGCCAGCAGCCAGGACAGAGGGAAGCAGTACTTC.

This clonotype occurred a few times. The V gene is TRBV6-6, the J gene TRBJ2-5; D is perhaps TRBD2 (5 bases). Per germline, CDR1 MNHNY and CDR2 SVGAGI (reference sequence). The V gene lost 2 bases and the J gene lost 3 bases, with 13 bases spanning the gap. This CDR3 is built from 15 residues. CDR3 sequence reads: CASSYTRIRKETQYF. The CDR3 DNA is TGTGCCAGCAGTTACACTAGGATCAGAAAAGAGACCCAGTACTTC.

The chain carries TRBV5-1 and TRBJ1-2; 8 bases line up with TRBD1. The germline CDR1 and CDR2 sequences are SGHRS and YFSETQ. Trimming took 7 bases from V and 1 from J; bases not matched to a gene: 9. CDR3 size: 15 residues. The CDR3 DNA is TGCGCCAGCGCCCCCCGGGACAGGAGTAACTATGGCTACACCTTC. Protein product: CASAPRDRSNYGYTF.

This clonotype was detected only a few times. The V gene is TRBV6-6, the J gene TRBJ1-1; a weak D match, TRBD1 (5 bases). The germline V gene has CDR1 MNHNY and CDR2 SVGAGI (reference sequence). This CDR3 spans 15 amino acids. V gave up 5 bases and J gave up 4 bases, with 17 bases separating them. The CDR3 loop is CASSGDPQMRTEAFF. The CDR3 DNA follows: TGTGCCAGCAGTGGGGACCCCCAAATGCGCACTGAAGCTTTCTTT.

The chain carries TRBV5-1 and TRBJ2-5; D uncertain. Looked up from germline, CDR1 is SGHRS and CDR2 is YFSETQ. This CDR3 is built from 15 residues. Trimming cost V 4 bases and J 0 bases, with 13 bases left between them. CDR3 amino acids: CASSHHTVYQETQYF. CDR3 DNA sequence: TGCGCCAGCAGCCACCACACGGTGTACCAAGAGACCCAGTACTTC.

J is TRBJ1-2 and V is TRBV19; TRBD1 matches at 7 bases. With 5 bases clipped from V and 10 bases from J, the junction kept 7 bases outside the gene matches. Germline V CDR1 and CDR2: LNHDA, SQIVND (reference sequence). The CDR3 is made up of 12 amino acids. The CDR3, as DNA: TGTGCCAGTAGTTCCCAGACAGGGCTCTACACCTTC. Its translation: CASSSQTGLYTF. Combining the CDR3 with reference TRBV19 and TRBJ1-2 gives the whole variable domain DGGITQSPKYLFRKEGQNVTLSCEQNLNHDAMYWYRQDPGQGLRLIYYSQIVNDFQKGDIAEGYSVSREKKESFPLTVTSAQKNPTAFYLCASSSQTGLYTFGSGTRLTVV.

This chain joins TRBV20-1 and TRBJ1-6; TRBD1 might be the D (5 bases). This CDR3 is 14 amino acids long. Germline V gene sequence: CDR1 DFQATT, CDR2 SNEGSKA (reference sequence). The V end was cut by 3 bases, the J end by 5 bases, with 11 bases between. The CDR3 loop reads CSASRGTDNSPLHF. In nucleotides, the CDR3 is TGCAGTGCTAGCCGAGGGACGGATAATTCACCCCTCCACTTT.

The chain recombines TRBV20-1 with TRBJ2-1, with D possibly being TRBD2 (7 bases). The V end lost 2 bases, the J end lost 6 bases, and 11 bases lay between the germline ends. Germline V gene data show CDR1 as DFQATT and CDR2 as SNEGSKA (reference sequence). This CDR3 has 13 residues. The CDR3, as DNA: TGCAGTGCTAGACAGGGGAGGGTCAATGAGCAGTTCTTC. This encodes CSARQGRVNEQFF.

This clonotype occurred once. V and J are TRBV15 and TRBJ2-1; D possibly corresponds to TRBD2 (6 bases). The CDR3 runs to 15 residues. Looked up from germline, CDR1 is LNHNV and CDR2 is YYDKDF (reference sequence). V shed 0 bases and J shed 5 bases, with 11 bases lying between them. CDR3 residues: CATSRDRLVDNEQFF. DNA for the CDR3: TGTGCCACCAGCAGAGATCGACTAGTGGACAATGAGCAGTTCTTC.

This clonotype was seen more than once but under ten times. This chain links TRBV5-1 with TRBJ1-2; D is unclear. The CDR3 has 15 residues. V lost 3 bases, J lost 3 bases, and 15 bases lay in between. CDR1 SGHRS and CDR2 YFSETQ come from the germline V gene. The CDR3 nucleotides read TGCGCCAGCAGCTCCTTCCCCTTGCTGGACTATGGCTACACCTTC. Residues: CASSSFPLLDYGYTF.

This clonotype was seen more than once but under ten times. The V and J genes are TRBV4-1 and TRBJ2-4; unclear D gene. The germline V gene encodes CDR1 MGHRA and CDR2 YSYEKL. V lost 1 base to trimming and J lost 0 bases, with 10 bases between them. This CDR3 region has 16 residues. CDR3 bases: TGCGCCAGCAGCCAAGTCCCGGTACTAGCCAAAAACATTCAGTACTTC. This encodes CASSQVPVLAKNIQYF.

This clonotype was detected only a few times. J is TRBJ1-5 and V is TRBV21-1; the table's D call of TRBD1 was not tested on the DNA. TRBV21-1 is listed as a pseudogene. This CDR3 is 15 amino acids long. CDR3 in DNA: TGTGCCAGCACGAAAATGGACAGTTTTCATCAGCCCCAGCATTTT. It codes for CASTKMDSFHQPQHF.

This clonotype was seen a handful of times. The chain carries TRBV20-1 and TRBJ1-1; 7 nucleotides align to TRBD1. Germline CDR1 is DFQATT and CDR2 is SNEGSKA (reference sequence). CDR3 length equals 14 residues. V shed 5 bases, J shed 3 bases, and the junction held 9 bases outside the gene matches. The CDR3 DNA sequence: TGCAGTGCTGTATACAGGGGTGGGGACACTGAAGCTTTCTTT. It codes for CSAVYRGGDTEAFF.

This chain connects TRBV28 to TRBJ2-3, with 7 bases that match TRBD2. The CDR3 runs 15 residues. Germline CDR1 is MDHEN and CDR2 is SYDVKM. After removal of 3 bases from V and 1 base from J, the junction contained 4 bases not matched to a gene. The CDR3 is CASSFSGKGTDTQYF. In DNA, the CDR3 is TGTGCCAGCAGTTTCAGCGGGAAGGGCACAGATACGCAGTATTTT.

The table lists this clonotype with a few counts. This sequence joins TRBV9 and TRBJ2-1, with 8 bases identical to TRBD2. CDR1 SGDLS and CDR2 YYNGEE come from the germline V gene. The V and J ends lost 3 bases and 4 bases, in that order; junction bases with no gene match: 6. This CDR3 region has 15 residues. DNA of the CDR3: TGTGCCAGCAGCGCCGGACTAGCTACTTACAATGAGCAGTTCTTC. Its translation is CASSAGLATYNEQFF.

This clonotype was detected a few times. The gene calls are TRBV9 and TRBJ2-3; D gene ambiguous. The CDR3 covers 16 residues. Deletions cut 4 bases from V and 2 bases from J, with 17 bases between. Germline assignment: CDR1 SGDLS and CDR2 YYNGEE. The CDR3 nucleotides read TGTGCCAGCAGCATAGGCCCTAGTAGTCCCACAGATACGCAGTATTTT. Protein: CASSIGPSSPTDTQYF.

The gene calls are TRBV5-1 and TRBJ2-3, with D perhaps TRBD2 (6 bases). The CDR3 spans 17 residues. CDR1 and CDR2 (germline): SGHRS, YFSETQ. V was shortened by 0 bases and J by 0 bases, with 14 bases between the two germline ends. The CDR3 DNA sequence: TGCGCCAGCAGCTTGGGATTCGGGGGAAGAAGCACAGATACGCAGTATTTT. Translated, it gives CASSLGFGGRSTDTQYF.

CDR3 region: CASSLDPLERCRGTEAFF. The DNA for the CDR3 is TGCGCCAGCAGCTTGGACCCTCTAGAACGATGCCGGGGCACTGAAGCTTTCTTT. This chain connects TRBV5-1 to TRBJ1-1; no clear D gene. Per germline, CDR1 SGHRS and CDR2 YFSETQ. Between the trimmed V and J ends, which lost 0 bases and 4 bases, there was a span of 22 bases. The CDR3 has 18 residues.

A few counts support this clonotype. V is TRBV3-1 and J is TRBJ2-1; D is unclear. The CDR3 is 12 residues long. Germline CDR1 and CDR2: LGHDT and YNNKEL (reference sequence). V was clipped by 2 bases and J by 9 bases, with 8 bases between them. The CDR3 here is CASSQMAGEQFF. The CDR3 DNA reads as TGTGCCAGCAGCCAAATGGCCGGTGAGCAGTTCTTC.

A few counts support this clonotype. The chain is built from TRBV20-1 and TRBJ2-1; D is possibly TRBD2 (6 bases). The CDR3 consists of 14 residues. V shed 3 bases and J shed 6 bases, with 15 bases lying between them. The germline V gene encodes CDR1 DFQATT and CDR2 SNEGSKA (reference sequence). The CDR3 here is CSASDMLLANEQFF. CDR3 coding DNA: TGCAGTGCTAGCGACATGCTACTAGCCAATGAGCAGTTCTTC.

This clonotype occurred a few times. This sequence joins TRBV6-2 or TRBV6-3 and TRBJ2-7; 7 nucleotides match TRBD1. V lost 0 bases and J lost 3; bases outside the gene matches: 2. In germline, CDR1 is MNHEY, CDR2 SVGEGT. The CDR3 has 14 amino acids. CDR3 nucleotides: TGTGCCAGCAGTTACTCGGGACAGATCTACGAGCAGTACTTC. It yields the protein CASSYSGQIYEQYF.

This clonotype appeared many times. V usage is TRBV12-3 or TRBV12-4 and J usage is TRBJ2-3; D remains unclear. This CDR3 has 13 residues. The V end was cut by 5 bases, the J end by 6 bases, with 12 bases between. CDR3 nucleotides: TGTGCCAGCAGTCCCCCAAACGAGGATACGCAGTATTTT. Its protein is CASSPPNEDTQYF.

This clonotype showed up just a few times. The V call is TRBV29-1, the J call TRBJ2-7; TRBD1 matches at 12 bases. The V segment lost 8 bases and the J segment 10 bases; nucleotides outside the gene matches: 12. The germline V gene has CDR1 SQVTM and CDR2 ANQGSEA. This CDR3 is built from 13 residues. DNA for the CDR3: TGCAGCCATTCCGGGACAGGGGGCGCTTACCAGTACTTC. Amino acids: CSHSGTGGAYQYF.

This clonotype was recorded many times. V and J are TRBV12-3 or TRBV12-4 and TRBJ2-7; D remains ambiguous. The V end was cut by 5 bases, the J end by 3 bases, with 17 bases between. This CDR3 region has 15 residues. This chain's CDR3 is CASSLSLRTYYEQYF. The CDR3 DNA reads TGTGCCAGCAGTCTTTCCCTTCGGACCTACTACGAGCAGTACTTC.

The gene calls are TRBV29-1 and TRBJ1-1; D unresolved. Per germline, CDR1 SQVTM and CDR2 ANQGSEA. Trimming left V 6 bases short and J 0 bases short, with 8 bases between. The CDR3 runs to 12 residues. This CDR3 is CSVLMMNTEAFF. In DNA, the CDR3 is TGCAGCGTACTAATGATGAACACTGAAGCTTTCTTT.

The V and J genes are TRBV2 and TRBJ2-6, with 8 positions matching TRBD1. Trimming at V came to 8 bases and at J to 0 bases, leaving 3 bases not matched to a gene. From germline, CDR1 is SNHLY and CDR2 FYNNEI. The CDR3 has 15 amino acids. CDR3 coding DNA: TGTGCCAGCTGGGGACAGGTCTCTGGGGCCAACGTCCTGACTTTC. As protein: CASWGQVSGANVLTF.

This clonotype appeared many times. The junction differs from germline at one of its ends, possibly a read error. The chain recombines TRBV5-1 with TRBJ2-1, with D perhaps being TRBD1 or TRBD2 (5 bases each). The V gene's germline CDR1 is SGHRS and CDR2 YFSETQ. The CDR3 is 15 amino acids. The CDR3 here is CASSGGRSSYNEQFF. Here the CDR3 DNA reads TGTGCCAGCAGTGGGGGACGGAGCTCCTACAATGAGCAGTTCTTC.

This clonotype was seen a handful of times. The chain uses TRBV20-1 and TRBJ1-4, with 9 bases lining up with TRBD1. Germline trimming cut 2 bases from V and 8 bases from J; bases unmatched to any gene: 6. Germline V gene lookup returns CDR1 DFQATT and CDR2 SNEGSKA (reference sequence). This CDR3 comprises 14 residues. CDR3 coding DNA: TGCAGTGCTAGACCTGGGGGACAGGGAGAAAAACTGTTTTTT. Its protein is CSARPGGQGEKLFF.